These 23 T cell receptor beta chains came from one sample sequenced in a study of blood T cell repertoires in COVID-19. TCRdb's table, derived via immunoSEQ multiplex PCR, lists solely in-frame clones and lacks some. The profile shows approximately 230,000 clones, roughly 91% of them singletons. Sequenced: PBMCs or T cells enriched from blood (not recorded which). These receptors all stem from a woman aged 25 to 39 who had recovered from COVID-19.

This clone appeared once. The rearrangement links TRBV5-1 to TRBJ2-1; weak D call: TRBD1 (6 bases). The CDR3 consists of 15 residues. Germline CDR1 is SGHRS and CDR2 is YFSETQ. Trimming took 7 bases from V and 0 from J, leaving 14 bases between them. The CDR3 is CASAGGDNSYNEQFF. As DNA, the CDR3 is TGCGCCAGCGCGGGTGGGGACAACTCCTACAATGAGCAGTTCTTC.

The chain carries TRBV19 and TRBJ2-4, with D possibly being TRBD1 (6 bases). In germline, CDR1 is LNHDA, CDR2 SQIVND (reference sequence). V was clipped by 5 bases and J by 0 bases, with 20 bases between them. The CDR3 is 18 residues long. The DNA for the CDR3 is TGTGCCAGTAGTCCACAGGGTTTGGGGGTACTAGCCAAAAACATTCAGTACTTC. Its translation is CASSPQGLGVLAKNIQYF.

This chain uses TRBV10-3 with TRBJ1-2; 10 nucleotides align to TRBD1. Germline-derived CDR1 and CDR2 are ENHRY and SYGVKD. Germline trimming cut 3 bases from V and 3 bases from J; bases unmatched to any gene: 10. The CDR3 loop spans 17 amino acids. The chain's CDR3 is CAISDEGQGIFDYGYTF. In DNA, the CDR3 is TGTGCCATCAGTGACGAGGGACAGGGGATTTTTGACTATGGCTACACCTTC.

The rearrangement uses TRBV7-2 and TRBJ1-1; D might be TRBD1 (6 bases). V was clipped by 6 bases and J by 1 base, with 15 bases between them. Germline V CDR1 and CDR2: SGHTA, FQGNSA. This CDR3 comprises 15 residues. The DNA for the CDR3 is TGTGCCAGCAGGTTGGACAGAGGTTCGAACACTGAAGCTTTCTTT. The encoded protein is CASRLDRGSNTEAFF.

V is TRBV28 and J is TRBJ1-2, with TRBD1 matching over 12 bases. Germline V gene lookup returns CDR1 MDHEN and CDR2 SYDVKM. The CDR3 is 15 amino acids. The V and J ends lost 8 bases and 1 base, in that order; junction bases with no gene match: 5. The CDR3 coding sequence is TGTGCCAGCCGGGACAGGGGGCGAGATAACTATGGCTACACCTTC. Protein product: CASRDRGRDNYGYTF.

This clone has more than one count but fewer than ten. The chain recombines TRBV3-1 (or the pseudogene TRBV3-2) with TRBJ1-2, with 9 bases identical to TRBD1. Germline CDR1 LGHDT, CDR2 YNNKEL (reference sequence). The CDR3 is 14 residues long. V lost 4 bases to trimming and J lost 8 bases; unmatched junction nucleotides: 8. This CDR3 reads CASSPTGGRGGYTF. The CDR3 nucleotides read TGTGCCAGCAGCCCGACAGGGGGACGTGGCGGCTACACCTTC.

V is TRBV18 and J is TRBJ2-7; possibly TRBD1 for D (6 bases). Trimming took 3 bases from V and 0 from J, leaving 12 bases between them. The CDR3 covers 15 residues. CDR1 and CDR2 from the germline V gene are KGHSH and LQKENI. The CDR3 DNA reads TGTGCCAGCTCACCCCGGGACACTTACTCCTACGAGCAGTACTTC. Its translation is CASSPRDTYSYEQYF.

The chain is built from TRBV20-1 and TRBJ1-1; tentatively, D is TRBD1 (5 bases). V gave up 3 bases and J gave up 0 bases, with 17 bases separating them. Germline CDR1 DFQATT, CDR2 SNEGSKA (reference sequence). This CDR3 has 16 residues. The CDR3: CSASWGGDLMNTEAFF. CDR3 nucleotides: TGCAGTGCTAGTTGGGGGGGAGACTTAATGAACACTGAAGCTTTCTTT.

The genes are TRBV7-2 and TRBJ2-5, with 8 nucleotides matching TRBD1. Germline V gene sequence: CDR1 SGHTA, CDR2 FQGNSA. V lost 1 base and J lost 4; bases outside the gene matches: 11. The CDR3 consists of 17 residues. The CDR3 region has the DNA TGTGCCAGCAGCTTAGTTGTCGCAGGGGGCGCGGGAGAGACCCAGTACTTC. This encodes CASSLVVAGGAGETQYF.

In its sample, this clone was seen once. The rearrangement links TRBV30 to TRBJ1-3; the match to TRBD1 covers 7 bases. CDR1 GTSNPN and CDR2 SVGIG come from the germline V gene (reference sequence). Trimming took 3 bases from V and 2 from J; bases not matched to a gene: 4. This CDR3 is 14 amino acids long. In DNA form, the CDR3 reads TGTGCCTGGAGAAAACAGGGGACTGGAAACACCATATATTTT. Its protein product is CAWRKQGTGNTIYF.

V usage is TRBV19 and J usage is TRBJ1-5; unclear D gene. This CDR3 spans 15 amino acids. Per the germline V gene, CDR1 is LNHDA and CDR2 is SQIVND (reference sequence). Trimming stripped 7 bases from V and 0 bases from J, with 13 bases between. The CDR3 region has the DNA TGTGCCAGTAACCAGGTACGGTATAGCAATCAGCCCCAGCATTTT. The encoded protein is CASNQVRYSNQPQHF.

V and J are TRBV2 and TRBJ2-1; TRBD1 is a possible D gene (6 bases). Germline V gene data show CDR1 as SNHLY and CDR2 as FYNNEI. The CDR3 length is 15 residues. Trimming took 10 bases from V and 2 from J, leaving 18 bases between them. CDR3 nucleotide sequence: TGTGCCACATTGGACAGCCTAAATGCCTACAATGAGCAGTTCTTC. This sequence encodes CATLDSLNAYNEQFF.

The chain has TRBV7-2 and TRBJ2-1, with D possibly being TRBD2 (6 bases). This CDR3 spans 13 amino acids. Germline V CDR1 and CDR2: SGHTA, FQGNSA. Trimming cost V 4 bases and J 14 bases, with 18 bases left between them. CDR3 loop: CASSYPEVGGEFF. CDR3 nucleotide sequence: TGTGCCAGCAGCTACCCTGAGGTCGGAGGGGAGTTCTTC.

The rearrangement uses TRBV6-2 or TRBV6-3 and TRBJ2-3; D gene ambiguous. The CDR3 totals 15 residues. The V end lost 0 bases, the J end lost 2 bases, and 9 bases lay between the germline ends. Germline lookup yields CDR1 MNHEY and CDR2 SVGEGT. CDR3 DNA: TGTGCCAGCAGTTACTCTAACTCTCCCACAGATACGCAGTATTTT. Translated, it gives CASSYSNSPTDTQYF.

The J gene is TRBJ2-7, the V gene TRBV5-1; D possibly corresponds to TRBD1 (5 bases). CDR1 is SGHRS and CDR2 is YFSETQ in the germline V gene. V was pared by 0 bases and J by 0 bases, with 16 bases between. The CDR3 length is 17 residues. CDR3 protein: CASSLATGAVSSYEQYF. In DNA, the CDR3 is TGCGCCAGCAGCTTGGCCACTGGGGCAGTCAGCTCCTACGAGCAGTACTTC.

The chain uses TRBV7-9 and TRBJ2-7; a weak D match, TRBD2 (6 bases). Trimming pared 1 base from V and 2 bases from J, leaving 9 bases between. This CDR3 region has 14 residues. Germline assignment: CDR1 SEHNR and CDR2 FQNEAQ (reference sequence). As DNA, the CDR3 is TGTGCCAGCAGCTTAGTGCCGGGGGCCTACGAGCAGTACTTC. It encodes CASSLVPGAYEQYF.

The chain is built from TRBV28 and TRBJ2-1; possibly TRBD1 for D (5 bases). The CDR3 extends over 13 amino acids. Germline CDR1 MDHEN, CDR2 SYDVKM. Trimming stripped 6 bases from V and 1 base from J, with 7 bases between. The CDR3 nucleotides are TGTGCCAGCAGAAGGGGTTCCTACAATGAGCAGTTCTTC. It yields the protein CASRRGSYNEQFF. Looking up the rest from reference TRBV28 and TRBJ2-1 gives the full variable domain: DVKVTQSSRYLVKRTGEKVFLECVQDMDHENMFWYRQDPGLGLRLIYFSYDVKMKEKGDIPEGYSVSREKKERFSLILESASTNQTSMYLCASRRGSYNEQFFGPGTRLTVL.

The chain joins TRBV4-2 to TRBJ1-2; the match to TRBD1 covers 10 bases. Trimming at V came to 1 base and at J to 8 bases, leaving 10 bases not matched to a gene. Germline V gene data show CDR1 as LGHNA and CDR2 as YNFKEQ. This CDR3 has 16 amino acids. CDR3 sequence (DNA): TGTGCCAGCAGCCAAGGGAGGGACAGGGGTGTAAGAGGCTACACCTTC. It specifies CASSQGRDRGVRGYTF.

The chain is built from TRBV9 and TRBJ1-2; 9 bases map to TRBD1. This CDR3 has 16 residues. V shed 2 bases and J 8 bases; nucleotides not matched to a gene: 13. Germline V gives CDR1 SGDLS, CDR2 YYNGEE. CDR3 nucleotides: TGTGCCAGCAGCGTTAGGGGGGACAGGGAATCGTCCGGCTACACCTTC. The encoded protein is CASSVRGDRESSGYTF.

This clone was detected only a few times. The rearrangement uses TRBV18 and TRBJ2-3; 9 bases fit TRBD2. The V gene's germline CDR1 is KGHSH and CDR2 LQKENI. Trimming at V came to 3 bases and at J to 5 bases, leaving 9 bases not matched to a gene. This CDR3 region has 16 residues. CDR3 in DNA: TGTGCCAGCTCACCTCGGGTAGCGGGAGAGGGAGATACGCAGTATTTT. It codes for CASSPRVAGEGDTQYF.

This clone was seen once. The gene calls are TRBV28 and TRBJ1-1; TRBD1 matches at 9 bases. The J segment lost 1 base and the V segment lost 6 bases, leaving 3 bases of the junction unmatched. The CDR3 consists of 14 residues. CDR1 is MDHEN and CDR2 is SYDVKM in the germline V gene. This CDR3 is CASRAQGANTEAFF. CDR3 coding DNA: TGTGCCAGCAGGGCACAGGGGGCGAACACTGAAGCTTTCTTT. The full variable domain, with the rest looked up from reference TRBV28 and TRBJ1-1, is DVKVTQSSRYLVKRTGEKVFLECVQDMDHENMFWYRQDPGLGLRLIYFSYDVKMKEKGDIPEGYSVSREKKERFSLILESASTNQTSMYLCASRAQGANTEAFFGQGTRLTVV.

For the CDR3, the DNA is TGTGCCAGCAGCCGAAAAACAGGGGGCAATGGCTACACCTTC. Encoded protein: CASSRKTGGNGYTF. The J gene is TRBJ1-2, the V gene TRBV14, with 9 bases fitting TRBD1. The J segment lost 6 bases and the V segment lost 4 bases, leaving 6 bases of the junction unmatched. Germline V gene data show CDR1 as SGHDN and CDR2 as FVKESK. There are 14 residues in the CDR3.

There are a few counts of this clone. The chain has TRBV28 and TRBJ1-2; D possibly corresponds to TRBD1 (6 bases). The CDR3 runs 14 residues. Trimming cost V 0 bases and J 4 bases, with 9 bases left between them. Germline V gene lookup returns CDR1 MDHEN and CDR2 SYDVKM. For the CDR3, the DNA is TGTGCCAGCAGTTTATGGCGGGGGCCCTATGGCTACACCTTC. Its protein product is CASSLWRGPYGYTF.